The 6 T cell receptor beta chains reported below all come from one sample, sequenced in a study of blood T cell repertoires in COVID-19. Only in-frame clones appear in the TCRdb table, and some are missing; sequencing was by immunoSEQ multiplex PCR. The sample holds about 160,000 clones; approximately 82% are singletons and the top ten take about a sixth. Sequences were obtained from PBMCs or T cells enriched from blood (not recorded which). Receptors were obtained from a man between 60 and 70 years old who had recovered from COVID-19.

Turning to this clone: At one boundary the junction diverges from the germline segment, which might be a read error. The chain employs TRBV5-1 and TRBJ2-5; 8 nucleotides match TRBD2. Germline CDR1 reads SGHRS; CDR2 reads YFSETQ. The CDR3 runs to 17 residues. In nucleotides, the CDR3 is TGCGCCCGCAGCTTGGGTACGGGGGGGGGCTACCAAGAGACCCAGTACTTC. Translated, it gives CARSLGTGGGYQETQYF. Drawing the rest from reference TRBV5-1 and TRBJ2-5, the complete variable domain is KAGVTQTPRYLIKTRGQQVTLSCSPISGHRSVSWYQQTPGQGLQFLFEYFSETQRNKGNFPGRFSGRQFSNSRSEMNVSTLELGDSALYLCARSLGTGGGYQETQYFGPGTRLLVL.

The J gene is TRBJ2-7, the V gene TRBV6-5; TRBD2 matches 13 bases. Germline V gene lookup returns CDR1 MNHEY and CDR2 SVGAGI. There are 13 residues in the CDR3. The V and J ends lost 7 bases and 10 bases, in that order; junction bases with no gene match: 7. The CDR3 coding sequence is TGTGCCAGCATTGGACTAGCGGGAGAGAGTCAGTACTTC. Residues: CASIGLAGESQYF.

The table lists this clone with a few counts. The chain is built from TRBV7-3 and TRBJ1-1; 9 nucleotides match TRBD1. Germline-derived CDR1 and CDR2 are SGHTA and FQGTGA. The trim removed 8 bases at V and 6 bases at J, leaving 7 bases unmatched. This CDR3 region has 13 residues. The CDR3 region has the DNA TGTGCCAGCGGAAGTCGGACAGGGGCTGAAGCTTTCTTT. Protein product: CASGSRTGAEAFF. Using reference TRBV7-3 and TRBJ1-1 for the parts outside the CDR3, the full variable domain is GAGVSQTPSNKVTEKGKYVELRCDPISGHTALYWYRQSLGQGPEFLIYFQGTGAADDSGLPNDRFFAVRPEGSVSTLKIQRTERGDSAVYLCASGSRTGAEAFFGQGTRLTVV.

Details on this clone: This sample also contains other DNA sequences that code for the same CDR3. The gene calls are TRBV6-5 and TRBJ1-1, with a possible D match to TRBD1 (6 bases). V dropped 6 bases and J dropped 0 bases, with 11 bases sitting between them. Germline CDR1 MNHEY, CDR2 SVGAGI. CDR3 length: 14 residues. The CDR3 DNA sequence: TGTGCCAGCAGGAGACAGGAGCTGAACACTGAAGCTTTCTTT. It yields the protein CASRRQELNTEAFF.

This clone was seen only once. The chain has TRBV11-2 and TRBJ2-7, with D perhaps matching TRBD1 (6 bases). Per germline, CDR1 SGHAT and CDR2 FQNNGV. The CDR3 is 15 residues long. Trimming pared 3 bases from V and 6 bases from J, leaving 18 bases between. The CDR3 region is CASSFNRDGGLEQYF. In DNA form, the CDR3 reads TGTGCCAGCAGCTTCAACAGGGATGGGGGCCTCGAGCAGTACTTC.

This clone was observed a single time. For the CDR3, the DNA is TGTGCCAGCAGCTTAGAAGCTAGCGGGAGGGCCTATGAGCAGTTCTTC. It encodes CASSLEASGRAYEQFF. The chain links TRBV7-3 to TRBJ2-1; TRBD2 matches at 12 bases. Germline V CDR1 and CDR2: SGHTA, FQGTGA. The V gene end was trimmed by 2 bases and the J gene end by 8 bases; junction bases not matched to a gene: 7. This CDR3 comprises 16 residues.